A selection of T cell receptor beta chains follows, all from one sample in a study of siplizumab effects on memory and regulatory T cells. Sequencing used immunoSEQ multiplex PCR; TCRdb keeps in-frame clones, though not all of them. The data hold 70,000 to 100,000 clones, with 96% observed a single time. Source material: naive CD4+ T cells sorted from blood. These receptor sequences come from a human donor in good health. CDR3s include the opening cysteine and the closing phenylalanine or tryptophan. D genes are given only for firm matches. Clone size, where shown, is once, few, many, or a class for clones that have expanded.

TRBJ1-2 | . | . | TRBV10-3 | CAITTSVNYGYTF | TGTGCCATCACCACCTCTGTAAACTATGGCTACACCTTC
TRBJ1-6 | . | TRBD1 | TRBV7-2 | CASSYDRGYNSPLHF | TGTGCCAGCAGCTACGACAGGGGCTATAATTCACCCCTCCACTTT
TRBJ1-2 | . | . | TRBV11-2 | CASSLGPLAPPRYTF | TGTGCCAGCAGCTTGGGACCTTTGGCACCTCCGAGGTACACCTTC
TRBJ2-7 | . | TRBD1 | TRBV6-1 | CASSVVGTGDAYEQYF | TGTGCCAGCAGTGTGGTAGGGACAGGGGACGCCTACGAGCAGTACTTC
TRBJ2-7 | . | . | TRBV6-5 | CASSYSTEQYF | TGTGCCAGCAGTTACTCAACCGAGCAGTACTTC
TRBJ2-1 | . | . | TRBV7-2 | CASSPAGSWNNEQFF | TGTGCCAGCAGTCCCGCGGGTAGCTGGAACAATGAGCAGTTCTTC
TRBJ2-7 | . | . | TRBV5-1 | CASSLATDYYEQYF | TGCGCCAGCAGTTTAGCGACAGATTACTACGAGCAGTACTTC
TRBJ2-3 | . | . | TRBV11-2 | CASGDPGVSTDTQYF | TGTGCCAGCGGAGACCCCGGAGTAAGCACAGATACGCAGTATTTT
TRBJ1-4 | . | . | TRBV6-5 | CASSYSGPNEKLFF | TGTGCCAGCAGTTACTCTGGTCCTAATGAAAAACTGTTTTTT
TRBJ2-5 | . | TRBD1 | TRBV7-8 | CASRKGQQETQYF | TGTGCCAGCAGGAAGGGACAGCAAGAGACCCAGTACTTC
TRBJ1-4 | . | TRBD1 | TRBV19 | CASSIRGTGVEKLFF | TGTGCCAGTAGTATTAGGGGGACAGGGGTTGAAAAACTGTTTTTT
TRBJ2-5 | . | . | TRBV6-5 | CASSYSSGGVQETQYF | TGTGCCAGCAGTTACTCATCCGGCGGGGTTCAAGAGACCCAGTACTTC
TRBJ1-5 | . | . | TRBV27 | CASSPDRPHQPQHF | TGTGCCAGCAGTCCAGACAGGCCTCATCAGCCCCAGCATTTT
TRBJ2-5 | . | TRBD1 | TRBV18 | CASSTGQGSGETQYF | TGTGCCAGCTCAACGGGACAGGGGAGTGGAGAGACCCAGTACTTC
TRBJ1-1 | few | . | TRBV27 | CASSLVPYRNTEAFF | TGTGCCAGCAGTTTAGTTCCCTACAGGAACACTGAAGCTTTCTTT
TRBJ1-1 | . | . | TRBV6-6 | CASSRTSQGLRAEAFF | TGTGCCAGCAGCCGAACATCTCAGGGACTCAGGGCTGAAGCTTTCTTT
TRBJ2-7 | . | . | TRBV2 | CASSEASIPGINYEQYF | TGTGCCAGCAGTGAAGCCTCGATTCCAGGGATAAACTACGAGCAGTACTTC
TRBJ1-4 | . | . | TRBV12-5 | CASGLRVGWDEKLFF | TGTGCTAGTGGTTTGAGAGTCGGGTGGGATGAAAAACTGTTTTTT
TRBJ2-3 | . | TRBD2 | TRBV5-1 | CASSLVLAGATDTQYF | TGCGCCAGCAGCTTGGTTCTAGCGGGGGCCACAGATACGCAGTATTTT
TRBJ2-7 | . | TRBD2 | TRBV6-5 | CASSRTSGTYEQYF | TGTGCCAGCAGTAGGACTAGCGGGACCTACGAGCAGTACTTC
TRBJ1-2 | . | . | TRBV5-1 | CASSLGSSILGYTF | TGCGCCAGCAGCTTGGGATCGTCCATTTTAGGCTACACCTTC
TRBJ1-6 | . | . | TRBV15 | CATSRDWWSHSYNSPLHF | TGTGCCACCAGCAGAGATTGGTGGAGTCACTCCTATAATTCACCCCTCCACTTT
TRBJ1-5 | . | . | TRBV30 | CAWSVKGGNQPQHF | TGTGCCTGGAGTGTAAAGGGTGGGAATCAGCCCCAGCATTTT
TRBJ2-3 | . | . | TRBV29-1 | CSVDRTFGTQYF | TGCAGCGTTGACCGGACTTTTGGTACGCAGTATTTT
TRBJ2-7 | . | . | TRBV15 | CATSRDQSSYYEQYF | TGTGCCACCAGCAGAGATCAGTCCAGCTACTACGAGCAGTACTTC
TRBJ1-4 | . | . | TRBV18 | CASSPPRGSNEKLFF | TGTGCCAGCTCACCACCAAGGGGCTCTAATGAAAAACTGTTTTTT
TRBJ2-5 | once | . | TRBV7-3 | CASSSPGRETQYF | TGTGCCAGCAGCTCCCCTGGGAGGGAGACCCAGTACTTC
TRBJ1-1 | . | . | TRBV5-1 | CASRSGRNTEAFF | TGCGCCAGCCGATCGGGGCGGAACACTGAAGCTTTCTTT
TRBJ2-7 | . | TRBD1 | TRBV27 | CASSLGRGTYEQYF | TGTGCCAGCAGTTTGGGCAGGGGGACCTACGAGCAGTACTTC
TRBJ1-2 | . | . | TRBV28 | CASSLVGSGYTF | TGTGCCAGCAGTTTAGTGGGGAGTGGCTACACCTTC
TRBJ2-1 | . | . | TRBV10-3 | CAISDLAGDEQFF | TGTGCCATCAGTGATCTAGCCGGCGATGAGCAGTTCTTC
TRBJ2-1 | once | . | TRBV18 | CASSPGQQLYNEQFF | TGTGCCAGCTCACCAGGGCAGCAACTTTACAATGAGCAGTTCTTC
TRBJ2-3 | . | . | TRBV6-4 | CASSDSGLLTDTQYF | TGTGCCAGCAGTGACTCCGGCCTACTCACAGATACGCAGTATTTT
TRBJ1-5 | . | . | TRBV7-6 | CASSLDSNQPQHF | TGTGCCAGCAGCTTAGATAGCAATCAGCCCCAGCATTTT
TRBJ2-1 | . | . | TRBV5-1 | CASSLASSSYNEQFF | TGCGCCAGCAGCTTGGCCAGCAGCTCCTACAATGAGCAGTTCTTC
TRBJ2-3 | . | TRBD2 | TRBV19 | CASSITSGSTDTQYF | TGTGCCAGTAGTATCACTAGCGGGAGCACAGATACGCAGTATTTT
TRBJ2-3 | . | . | TRBV19 | CASSSADTQYF | TGTGCCAGTAGTTCTGCAGATACGCAGTATTTT
TRBJ2-7 | . | . | TRBV28 | CASSLGVVLRGEQYF | TGTGCCAGCAGTTTGGGGGTGGTGTTGCGAGGCGAGCAGTACTTC
TRBJ2-7 | . | TRBD2 | TRBV6-5 | CASRVTGTSPAEQYF | TGTGCCAGCAGGGTCACGGGGACTAGCCCGGCCGAGCAGTACTTC
TRBJ1-6 | . | TRBD1 | TRBV6-4 | CASRPGTGYNSPLHF | TGTGCCAGCAGGCCGGGGACAGGTTATAATTCACCCCTCCACTTT
TRBJ2-3 | . | TRBD2 | TRBV9 | CASSVAGGPFSTQYF | TGTGCCAGCAGCGTTGCGGGGGGGCCGTTCAGTACGCAGTATTTT
TRBJ2-5 | . | . | TRBV7-3 | CASSLGQEGTQYF | TGTGCCAGCAGCTTAGGGCAGGAGGGGACCCAGTACTTC
TRBJ2-7 | once | . | TRBV2 | CASTQGGYEQYF | TGTGCCAGCACTCAAGGGGGCTACGAGCAGTACTTC
TRBJ2-1 | . | . | TRBV7-9 | CASSLVPSSGEQFF | TGTGCCAGCAGCTTAGTCCCTAGCTCTGGTGAGCAGTTCTTC
TRBJ2-2 | once | . | TRBV9 | CASSTGGSGGLNTGELFF | TGTGCCAGCAGCACAGGGGGTAGCGGGGGCCTGAACACCGGGGAGCTGTTTTTT
TRBJ1-2 | . | TRBD1 | TRBV5-1 | CASSLDGQGGGYTF | TGCGCCAGCAGCTTGGATGGACAGGGGGGTGGCTACACCTTC
TRBJ2-5 | few | . | TRBV5-4 | CASSSGTTGETQYF | TGTGCCAGCAGCTCTGGGACAACAGGGGAGACCCAGTACTTC
TRBJ2-6 | . | . | TRBV7-6 | CASSLVGVGFGANVLTF | TGTGCCAGCAGCTTAGTGGGGGTGGGTTTTGGGGCCAACGTCCTGACTTTC